The entry that follows covers one T cell receptor beta chain sequence. The data derive from a study of T-cell reconstitution after alpha-beta-depleted transplantation in children. This CDR3 has 15 residues. Germline CDR1 and CDR2: DFQATT and SNEGSKA (reference sequence). Deletions cut 6 bases from V and 0 bases from J, with 12 bases between. Unique molecular identifiers tagged the TCRbeta library. TCRdb itself ran the PCR reads through MiXCR, one entry per CDR3 protein. The table shows around 400,000 distinct CDR3 sequences, with approximately 11% occurring only once. The TCR comes from a human donor who donated a stem cell graft to a child with acute myeloid leukemia. The J gene is TRBJ2-6, the V gene TRBV20-1, with unresolved D. The sample consisted of PBMCs from the stem cell graft donor, taken from the stem cell graft. In DNA form, the CDR3 reads TGCAGTGCCCGCGGCGGCAGCTCTGGGGCCAACGTCCTGACTTTC. Amino acid sequence: CSARGGSSGANVLTF.